The 23 T cell receptor beta chains listed next were all sequenced from one sample in a study of cytomegalovirus exposure and HLA in healthy donors. PCR was performed using 60 Vbeta and 13 Jbeta primers. This table comes from immunoSEQ multiplex PCR, and its TCRdb copy is limited to in-frame clones, with some not included. The table lists fewer than 140,000 clones, around 75% of them singletons, with roughly 2.8% in the top ten. The sample taken for sequencing was PBMCs. These receptor sequences come from a female donor in good health and CMV-seronegative.

This clone has only a few counts. The gene calls are TRBV19 and TRBJ2-7; 7 bases line up with TRBD2. After removal of 3 bases from V and 6 bases from J, the junction contained 11 bases not matched to a gene. Germline V gene sequence: CDR1 LNHDA, CDR2 SQIVND (reference sequence). The CDR3 consists of 15 residues. This CDR3 reads CASSIGPSAGSEQYF. The CDR3 DNA follows: TGTGCCAGTAGTATTGGTCCGTCAGCGGGAAGCGAGCAGTACTTC.

This chain joins TRBV5-1 and TRBJ1-2; D is uncertain. CDR3 length: 14 residues. V lost 0 bases and J lost 4, with 10 bases in between. CDR1 SGHRS and CDR2 YFSETQ come from the germline V gene. CDR3 DNA sequence: TGCGCCAGCAGCTTGGGCGGAACCGGCTATGGCTACACCTTC. The encoded protein is CASSLGGTGYGYTF.

This clone has only a few counts. This sequence joins TRBV6-5 and TRBJ1-1; TRBD1 aligns across 12 bases. Trimming at V came to 3 bases and at J to 1 base, leaving 3 bases not matched to a gene. The CDR3 runs 16 residues. Per the germline V gene, CDR1 is MNHEY and CDR2 is SVGAGI. DNA for the CDR3: TGTGCCAGCAGTTATAGGGACAGGGGGCCGAACACTGAAGCTTTCTTT. This translates into CASSYRDRGPNTEAFF.

The genes are TRBV7-9 and TRBJ1-4, with 8 bases identical to TRBD1. The CDR3 loop spans 15 amino acids. Germline CDR1 and CDR2: SEHNR and FQNEAQ (reference sequence). The ends lost 5 bases at V and 2 bases at J; junction bases unmatched: 4. This chain's CDR3 is CASSNRQGTNEKLFF. The CDR3 DNA follows: TGTGCCAGCAGCAACAGACAGGGGACTAATGAAAAACTGTTTTTT. The full variable domain, with the rest looked up from reference TRBV7-9 and TRBJ1-4, is DTGVSQNPRHKITKRGQNVTFRCDPISEHNRLYWYRQTLGQGPEFLTYFQNEAQLEKSRLLSDRFSAERPKGSFSTLEIQRTEQGDSAMYLCASSNRQGTNEKLFFGSGTQLSVL.

There are a few counts of this clone. The chain uses TRBV4-2 and TRBJ2-2, with D tentatively TRBD2 (5 bases). Between the trimmed V and J ends, which lost 3 bases and 1 base, there was a span of 12 bases. Germline V gives CDR1 LGHNA, CDR2 YNFKEQ. The CDR3 consists of 16 residues. The CDR3: CASSHGIDLNTGELFF. Here the CDR3 DNA reads TGTGCCAGCAGCCACGGGATTGACTTGAACACCGGGGAGCTGTTTTTT.

This chain joins TRBV14 and TRBJ2-7; D possibly corresponds to TRBD2 (5 bases). The germline V gene has CDR1 SGHDN and CDR2 FVKESK. The CDR3 extends over 17 amino acids. Trimming left V 0 bases short and J 0 bases short, with 15 bases between. The CDR3 DNA sequence: TGTGCCAGCAGCCAAGATCTTTCCCCGGGATACTCCTACGAGCAGTACTTC. Translation gives CASSQDLSPGYSYEQYF.

The chain recombines TRBV4-1 with TRBJ2-1; a weak D match, TRBD2 (5 bases). The CDR3 sequence is 13 residues long. V shed 1 base and J shed 15 bases, with 16 bases lying between them. CDR1 is MGHRA, CDR2 YSYEKL, per germline. The CDR3 reads CASSQGVGLSLFF. For the CDR3, the DNA is TGCGCCAGCAGCCAAGGGGTCGGACTTTCACTGTTCTTC.

This clone was counted a few times. The chain employs TRBV6-4 and TRBJ1-2; 8 nucleotides align to TRBD1. Trimming removed 8 bases from V and 0 bases from J; junction bases left unmatched: 8. The length of the CDR3 is 15 residues. Germline V CDR1 and CDR2: MRHNA, SNTAGT. CDR3 loop: CASGTGSQSNYGYTF. CDR3 DNA sequence: TGTGCCAGCGGGACAGGAAGTCAGTCTAACTATGGCTACACCTTC.

V usage is TRBV27 and J usage is TRBJ2-6; the D is unclear. The germline V gene has CDR1 MNHEY and CDR2 SMNVEV (reference sequence). The CDR3 consists of 16 residues. Trimming took 2 bases from V and 4 from J, leaving 12 bases between them. This chain's CDR3 is CASSLRQTLGANVLTF. For the CDR3, the DNA is TGTGCCAGCAGTTTACGCCAGACTCTGGGGGCCAACGTCCTGACTTTC.

This clone was detected only a few times. The CDR3 here is CASSLGAAITGTEAFF. CDR3 nucleotides: TGCGCCAGCAGCTTAGGGGCCGCTATAACAGGCACTGAAGCTTTCTTT. The genes are TRBV5-1 and TRBJ1-1; D is possibly TRBD1 (5 bases). With 2 bases removed from V and 4 bases from J, the gap between germline ends came to 18 bases. The CDR3 is 16 residues long. CDR1 is SGHRS and CDR2 is YFSETQ in the germline V gene.

This clone was picked up a small number of times. Additional DNA sequences in this sample encode the identical CDR3. CDR3 region: CASSPQGGETQYF. CDR3 in DNA: TGTGCCAGCAGCCCCCAGGGAGGAGAGACCCAGTACTTC. The rearrangement uses TRBV7-3 and TRBJ2-5, with D possibly being TRBD2 (6 bases). The CDR3 is made up of 13 amino acids. Germline V lookup: CDR1 SGHTA, CDR2 FQGTGA. Trimming stripped 5 bases from V and 4 bases from J, with 11 bases between.

This chain links TRBV30 with TRBJ1-4; 7 nucleotides match TRBD1. The germline CDR1 and CDR2 sequences are GTSNPN and SVGIG (reference sequence). V lost 6 bases, J lost 10 bases, and 8 bases stayed unmatched. The CDR3 runs 12 residues. The CDR3 sequence: CACSNRGRKLFF. The DNA of the CDR3 is TGTGCCTGTTCCAACAGGGGACGAAAACTGTTTTTT.

The chain is built from TRBV6-1 and TRBJ2-2; perhaps TRBD1 as D (5 bases). Germline V gene data show CDR1 as MNHNS and CDR2 as SASEGT. This CDR3 is 14 amino acids long. Trimming took off 7 bases at V and 7 bases at J, with 16 bases between the two ends. The CDR3 nucleotides are TGTGCCAGCATTTCAGGGAACGTTCACGGGGAGCTGTTTTTT. Translation: CASISGNVHGELFF.

The chain links TRBV5-1 to TRBJ2-7; a possible D gene is TRBD2 (5 bases). The CDR3 covers 14 residues. CDR1 SGHRS and CDR2 YFSETQ come from the germline V gene. V lost 2 bases and J lost 5, with 14 bases in between. CDR3 loop: CASSFGGSKDEQYF. DNA of the CDR3: TGCGCCAGCAGCTTTGGCGGGTCCAAGGACGAGCAGTACTTC.

The V gene is TRBV6-1, the J gene TRBJ2-7; 9 bases agree with TRBD1. Germline CDR1 is MNHNS and CDR2 is SASEGT. V lost 4 bases and J lost 7; bases outside the gene matches: 11. The CDR3 totals 15 residues. As DNA, the CDR3 is TGTGCCAGCAGTGTCCGCACAGGGGGCTATTGGGAGCAGTACTTC. This gives the protein CASSVRTGGYWEQYF.

This clone was seen a single time. The chain links TRBV2 to TRBJ2-1; tentatively, D is TRBD2 (6 bases). This CDR3 comprises 16 residues. The V end lost 7 bases, the J end lost 8 bases, and 24 bases lay between the germline ends. Germline V gene lookup returns CDR1 SNHLY and CDR2 FYNNEI. The CDR3 reads CASTVGEVLRVDEQFF. The DNA for the CDR3 is TGTGCCAGCACGGTTGGGGAGGTCCTTAGGGTCGATGAGCAGTTCTTC.

This sequence joins TRBV11-2 and TRBJ2-7; possibly TRBD2 for D (6 bases). The CDR3 is 12 amino acids. The V end lost 7 bases, the J end lost 9 bases, and 16 bases lay between the germline ends. The germline CDR1 and CDR2 sequences are SGHAT and FQNNGV. The DNA of the CDR3 is TGTGCCAGCAACTGGGGGGAGGTTGGGCAGTACTTC. It is translated as CASNWGEVGQYF. Based on the CDR3 plus reference TRBV11-2 and TRBJ2-7, the full variable domain is EAGVAQSPRYKIIEKRQSVAFWCNPISGHATLYWYQQILGQGPKLLIQFQNNGVVDDSQLPKDRFSAERLKGVDSTLKIQPAKLEDSAVYLCASNWGEVGQYFGPGTRLTVT.

This clone was seen only a few times. V gene TRBV2 combines with J gene TRBJ2-2; TRBD2 is a possible D gene (6 bases). There are 15 residues in the CDR3. The germline V gene has CDR1 SNHLY and CDR2 FYNNEI. V lost 6 bases to trimming and J lost 1 base, with 12 bases between them. This CDR3 is CASSAGTLNTGELFF. In DNA form, the CDR3 reads TGTGCCAGCAGCGCCGGGACTCTGAACACCGGGGAGCTGTTTTTT.

V is TRBV11-2 and J is TRBJ2-3, with 7 bases matching TRBD2. The CDR3 extends over 16 amino acids. Germline CDR1 and CDR2: SGHAT and FQNNGV. After removal of 5 bases from V and 5 bases from J, the junction contained 13 bases not matched to a gene. For the CDR3, the DNA is TGTGCCAGCAGCACTCAGCGGGGTGGGGTTGGAGATACGCAGTATTTT. This codes for CASSTQRGGVGDTQYF.

This clone was detected once. The chain recombines TRBV19 with TRBJ2-2; D call uncertain. Germline assignment: CDR1 LNHDA and CDR2 SQIVND (reference sequence). The ends were cut back, 3 bases at V and 6 bases at J, with 17 bases in the middle. The CDR3 is 16 amino acids. CDR3 in amino acids: CASSIRQTLEAGELFF. DNA of the CDR3: TGTGCCAGTAGTATTCGGCAGACGCTCGAGGCCGGGGAGCTGTTTTTT.

The CDR3 bases are TGTGCCTGGAGCGGAGGGACCTCTGGAAACACCATATATTTT. Translation: CAWSGGTSGNTIYF. This chain connects TRBV30 to TRBJ1-3; tentatively, D is TRBD1 (5 bases). Trimming shortened V by 3 bases and J by 0 bases, and 9 bases separated the two germline ends. The CDR3 is 14 residues long. The germline V gene has CDR1 GTSNPN and CDR2 SVGIG (reference sequence).

This clone was recorded only once. The chain is built from TRBV5-1 and TRBJ2-5, with 11 bases identical to TRBD2. Per the germline V gene, CDR1 is SGHRS and CDR2 is YFSETQ. V shed 0 bases, J shed 4 bases, and the junction held 5 bases outside the gene matches. The CDR3 runs 16 residues. CDR3 residues: CASSLALAGGGETQYF. CDR3 nucleotide sequence: TGCGCCAGCAGCTTGGCGTTAGCGGGAGGGGGAGAGACCCAGTACTTC.

The chain employs TRBV9 and TRBJ1-3; D remains unclear. The CDR3 spans 19 residues. Germline lookup yields CDR1 SGDLS and CDR2 YYNGEE. The V end was cut by 4 bases, the J end by 4 bases, with 27 bases between. This CDR3 is CASSPHTAEPLFLGNTIYF. DNA for the CDR3: TGTGCCAGCAGCCCGCACACCGCGGAGCCCCTCTTTCTCGGAAACACCATATATTTT.